This T cell receptor beta chain was sequenced for a study of blood T cell repertoires in COVID-19. This CDR3 region has 14 residues. CDR1 MDHEN and CDR2 SYDVKM come from the germline V gene. Germline trimming cut 5 bases from V and 6 bases from J; bases unmatched to any gene: 4. Assay used: immunoSEQ multiplex PCR; TCRdb lists only in-frame clones, some missing. Of 200,000 to 300,000 clones in the sample, more than 70% were seen once. The chain combines TRBV28 with TRBJ1-4; 9 bases are shared with TRBD1. The sequence derives from a woman in her forties or fifties who had recovered from COVID-19. Material for sequencing was PBMCs or T cells enriched from blood (not recorded which). The CDR3 DNA sequence: TGTGCCAGCAGTCCGGGACAGGGACATGAAAAACTGTTTTTT. It specifies CASSPGQGHEKLFF.